Listed below are T cell receptor beta chains from one sample, sequenced in a study of cytomegalovirus exposure and HLA in healthy donors. The method was immunoSEQ multiplex PCR; TCRdb's version includes in-frame clones alone and lacks a portion of them. The sample lists 200,000 to 300,000 clones; about 83% were seen once. Sequenced sample: PBMCs. The receptors here all came from a woman aged 35 to 49 in good health and CMV-seropositive. Both conserved end residues are part of each CDR3.

j_gene | v_gene | CDR3aa
TRBJ2-7 | TRBV11-2 | CASSLSSSGSGEQYF
TRBJ2-6 | TRBV6-5 | CASRNRVYGANVLTF
TRBJ2-7 | TRBV7-2 | CASSATGNEQYF
TRBJ2-7 | TRBV9 | CASSPSGQNEQYF
TRBJ2-5 | TRBV11-2 | CASSPDTEQYF
TRBJ2-1 | TRBV9 | CASSVGLAGVNEQFF
TRBJ2-1 | TRBV10-3 | CAIGRTSGGGNEQFF
TRBJ2-7 | TRBV28 | CASSVDARAYEQYF
TRBJ1-2 | TRBV28 | CASGGTNYGYTF
TRBJ2-3 | TRBV27 | CASSLPASSTDTQYF
TRBJ2-1 | TRBV4-1 | CASSQGDRRYNEQFF
TRBJ2-5 | TRBV11-3 | CASSLDLSTGRETQYF
TRBJ2-7 | TRBV5-1 | CASSRTDTYEQYF
TRBJ1-2 | TRBV28 | CASSLVQGANPNYGYTF
TRBJ2-1 | TRBV5-3 | CASSPRAVCDEQFF
TRBJ1-6 | TRBV2 | CASSDYRGLKSPLHF
TRBJ1-2 | TRBV4-3 | CASSQDPGGFNYGYTF
TRBJ1-3 | TRBV29-1 | CSVLDGQAPSGNTIYF